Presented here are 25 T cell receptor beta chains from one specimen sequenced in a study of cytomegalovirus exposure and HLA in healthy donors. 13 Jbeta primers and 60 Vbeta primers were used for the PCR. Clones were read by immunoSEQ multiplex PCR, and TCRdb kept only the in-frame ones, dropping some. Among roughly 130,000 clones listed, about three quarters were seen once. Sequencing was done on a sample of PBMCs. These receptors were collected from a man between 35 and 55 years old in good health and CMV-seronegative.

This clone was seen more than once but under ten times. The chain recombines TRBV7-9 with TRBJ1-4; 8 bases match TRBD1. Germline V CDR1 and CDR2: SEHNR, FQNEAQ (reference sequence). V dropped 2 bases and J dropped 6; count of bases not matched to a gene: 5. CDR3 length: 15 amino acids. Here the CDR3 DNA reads TGTGCCAGCAGCTTAATGGCAGGGGGCGATGAAAAACTGTTTTTT. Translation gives CASSLMAGGDEKLFF.

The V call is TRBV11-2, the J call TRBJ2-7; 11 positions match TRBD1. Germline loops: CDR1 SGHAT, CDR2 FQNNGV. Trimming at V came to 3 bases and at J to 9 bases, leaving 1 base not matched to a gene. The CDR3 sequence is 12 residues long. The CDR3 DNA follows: TGTGCCAGCAGCTTTGGACAGGGGGCGCAGTACTTC. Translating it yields CASSFGQGAQYF. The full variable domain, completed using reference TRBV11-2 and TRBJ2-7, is EAGVAQSPRYKIIEKRQSVAFWCNPISGHATLYWYQQILGQGPKLLIQFQNNGVVDDSQLPKDRFSAERLKGVDSTLKIQPAKLEDSAVYLCASSFGQGAQYFGPGTRLTVT.

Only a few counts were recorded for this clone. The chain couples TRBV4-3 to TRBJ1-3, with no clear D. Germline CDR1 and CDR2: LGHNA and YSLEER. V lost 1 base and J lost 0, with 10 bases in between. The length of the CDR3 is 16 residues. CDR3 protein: CASSQAHFDSGNTIYF. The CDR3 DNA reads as TGCGCCAGCAGCCAAGCCCACTTCGACTCTGGAAACACCATATATTTT.

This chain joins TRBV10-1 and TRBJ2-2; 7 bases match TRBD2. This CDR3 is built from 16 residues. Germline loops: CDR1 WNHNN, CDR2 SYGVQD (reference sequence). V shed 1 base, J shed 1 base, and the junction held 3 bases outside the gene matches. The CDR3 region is CASSELAGENTGELFF. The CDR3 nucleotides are TGCGCCAGCAGTGAGTTGGCGGGAGAGAACACCGGGGAGCTGTTTTTT.

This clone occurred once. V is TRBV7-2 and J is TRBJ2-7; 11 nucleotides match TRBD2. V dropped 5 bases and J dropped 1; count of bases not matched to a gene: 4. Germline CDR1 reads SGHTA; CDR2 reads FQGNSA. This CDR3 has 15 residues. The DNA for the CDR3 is TGTGCCAGCAGCACTCGACTAGCGGGGTCCTACGAGCAGTACTTC. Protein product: CASSTRLAGSYEQYF.

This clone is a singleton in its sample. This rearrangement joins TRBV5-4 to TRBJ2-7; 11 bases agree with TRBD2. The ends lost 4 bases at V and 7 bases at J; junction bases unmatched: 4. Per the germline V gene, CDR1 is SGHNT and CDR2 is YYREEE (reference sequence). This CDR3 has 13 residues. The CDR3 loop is CASSLRTSGEQYF. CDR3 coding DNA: TGTGCCAGCAGCCTTAGGACTAGCGGGGAGCAGTACTTC.

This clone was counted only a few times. Here the CDR3 reads CVRSLPGQGGHYEQYF. CDR3 DNA: TGTGTCAGAAGCTTACCCGGACAGGGGGGCCACTACGAGCAGTACTTC. The chain carries TRBV7-5 and TRBJ2-7; the table assigns TRBD1, which was not confirmed against the DNA. TRBV7-5 is deemed a pseudogene. There are 16 residues in the CDR3.

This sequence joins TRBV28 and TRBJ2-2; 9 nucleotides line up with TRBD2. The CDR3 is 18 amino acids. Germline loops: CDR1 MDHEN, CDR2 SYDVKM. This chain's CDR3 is CAIPHPDVAGVITGELFF. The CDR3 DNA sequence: TGTGCGATACCTCATCCCGACGTAGCGGGAGTAATCACCGGGGAGCTGTTTTTT.

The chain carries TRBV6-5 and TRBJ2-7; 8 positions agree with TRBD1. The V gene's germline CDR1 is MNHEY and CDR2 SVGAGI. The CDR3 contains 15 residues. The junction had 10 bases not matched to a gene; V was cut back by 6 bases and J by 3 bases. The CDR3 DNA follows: TGTGCCAGCAGCGGCCGCTCGACAGGGGACTACGAGCAGTACTTC. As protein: CASSGRSTGDYEQYF.

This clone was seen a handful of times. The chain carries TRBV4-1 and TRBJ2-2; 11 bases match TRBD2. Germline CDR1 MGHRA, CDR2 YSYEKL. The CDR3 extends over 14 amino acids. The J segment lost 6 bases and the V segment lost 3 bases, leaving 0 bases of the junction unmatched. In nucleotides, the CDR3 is TGCGCCAGCAGCCAGGGACTAGCGGCCGGGGAGCTGTTTTTT. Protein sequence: CASSQGLAAGELFF.

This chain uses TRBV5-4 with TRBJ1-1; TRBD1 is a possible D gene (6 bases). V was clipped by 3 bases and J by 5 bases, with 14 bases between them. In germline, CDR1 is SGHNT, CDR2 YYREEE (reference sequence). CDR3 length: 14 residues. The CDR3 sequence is CASSWRGPETEAFF. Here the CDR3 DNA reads TGTGCCAGCAGCTGGCGGGGGCCAGAGACTGAAGCTTTCTTT.

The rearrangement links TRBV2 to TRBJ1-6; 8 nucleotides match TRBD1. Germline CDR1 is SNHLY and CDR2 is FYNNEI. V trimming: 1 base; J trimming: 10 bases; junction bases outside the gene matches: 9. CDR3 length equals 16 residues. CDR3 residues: CASSEEGGRGLSPLHF. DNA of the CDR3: TGTGCCAGCAGTGAAGAGGGTGGCAGGGGGCTCTCACCCCTCCACTTT.

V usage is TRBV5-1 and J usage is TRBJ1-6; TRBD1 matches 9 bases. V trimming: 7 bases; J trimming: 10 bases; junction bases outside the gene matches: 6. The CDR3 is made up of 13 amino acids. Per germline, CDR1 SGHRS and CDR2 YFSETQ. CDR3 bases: TGCGCCAGCGGGTACGGGACAGGGTCACCCCTCCACTTT. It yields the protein CASGYGTGSPLHF.

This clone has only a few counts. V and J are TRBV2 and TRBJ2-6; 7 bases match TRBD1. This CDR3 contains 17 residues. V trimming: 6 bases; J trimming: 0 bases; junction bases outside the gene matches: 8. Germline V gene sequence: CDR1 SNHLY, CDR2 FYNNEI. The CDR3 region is CASRGTVRHSGANVLTF. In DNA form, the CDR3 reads TGTGCCAGCAGGGGGACAGTCAGACACTCTGGGGCCAACGTCCTGACTTTC.

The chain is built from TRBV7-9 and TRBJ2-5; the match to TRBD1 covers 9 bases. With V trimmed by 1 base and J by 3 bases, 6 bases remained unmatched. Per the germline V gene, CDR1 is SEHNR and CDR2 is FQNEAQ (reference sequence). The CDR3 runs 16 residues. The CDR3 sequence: CASSLDTGGYKETQYF. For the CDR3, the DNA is TGTGCCAGCAGCTTAGATACAGGGGGCTACAAAGAGACCCAGTACTTC. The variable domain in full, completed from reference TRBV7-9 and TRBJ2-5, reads DTGVSQNPRHKITKRGQNVTFRCDPISEHNRLYWYRQTLGQGPEFLTYFQNEAQLEKSRLLSDRFSAERPKGSFSTLEIQRTEQGDSAMYLCASSLDTGGYKETQYFGPGTRLLVL.

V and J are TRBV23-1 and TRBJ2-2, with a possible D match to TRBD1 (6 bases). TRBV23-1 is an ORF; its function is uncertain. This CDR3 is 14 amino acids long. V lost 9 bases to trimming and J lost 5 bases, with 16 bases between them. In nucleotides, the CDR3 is TGCGCCAGGAGGCCTTCACAGGGTACCGGGGAGCTGTTTTTT. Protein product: CARRPSQGTGELFF.

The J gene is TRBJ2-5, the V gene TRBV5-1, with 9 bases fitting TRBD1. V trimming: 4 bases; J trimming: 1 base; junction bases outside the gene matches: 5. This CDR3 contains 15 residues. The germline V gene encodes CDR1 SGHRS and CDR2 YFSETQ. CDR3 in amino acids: CASSPWGQGQETQYF. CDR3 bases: TGCGCCAGCAGCCCCTGGGGACAGGGCCAAGAGACCCAGTACTTC.

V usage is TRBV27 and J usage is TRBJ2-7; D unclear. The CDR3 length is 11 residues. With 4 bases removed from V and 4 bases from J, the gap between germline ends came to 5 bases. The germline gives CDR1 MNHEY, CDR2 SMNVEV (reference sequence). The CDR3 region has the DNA TGTGCCAGCAGTTCCCTATACGAGCAGTACTTC. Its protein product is CASSSLYEQYF.

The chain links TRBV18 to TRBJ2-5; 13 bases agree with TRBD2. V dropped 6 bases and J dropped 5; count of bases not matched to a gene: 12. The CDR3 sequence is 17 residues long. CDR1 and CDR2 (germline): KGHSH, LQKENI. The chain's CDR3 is CASSPTSGGAYSETQYF. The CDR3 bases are TGTGCCAGCTCGCCCACTAGCGGGGGGGCCTATTCCGAGACCCAGTACTTC.

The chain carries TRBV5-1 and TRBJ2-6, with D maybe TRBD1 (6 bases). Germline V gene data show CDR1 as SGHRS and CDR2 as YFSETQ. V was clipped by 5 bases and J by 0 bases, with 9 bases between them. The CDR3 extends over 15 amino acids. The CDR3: CASRRGSSGANVLTF. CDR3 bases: TGCGCCAGCAGGAGGGGGAGCTCTGGGGCCAACGTCCTGACTTTC.

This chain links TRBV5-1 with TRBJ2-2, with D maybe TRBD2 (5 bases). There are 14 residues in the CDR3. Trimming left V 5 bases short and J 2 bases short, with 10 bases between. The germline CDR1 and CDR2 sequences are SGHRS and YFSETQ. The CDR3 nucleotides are TGCGCCAGCAGTAGGGAGCTCAACACCGGGGAGCTGTTTTTT. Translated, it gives CASSRELNTGELFF.

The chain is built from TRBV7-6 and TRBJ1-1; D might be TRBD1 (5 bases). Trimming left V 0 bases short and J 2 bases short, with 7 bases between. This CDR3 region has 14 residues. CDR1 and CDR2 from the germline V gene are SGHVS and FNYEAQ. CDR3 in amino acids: CASSLAGGNTEAFF. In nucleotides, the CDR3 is TGTGCCAGCAGCTTAGCGGGGGGAAACACTGAAGCTTTCTTT. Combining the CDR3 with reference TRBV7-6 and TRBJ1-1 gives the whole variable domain GAGVSQSPRYKVTKRGQDVALRCDPISGHVSLYWYRQALGQGPEFLTYFNYEAQQDKSGLPNDRFSAERPEGSISTLTIQRTEQRDSAMYRCASSLAGGNTEAFFGQGTRLTVV.

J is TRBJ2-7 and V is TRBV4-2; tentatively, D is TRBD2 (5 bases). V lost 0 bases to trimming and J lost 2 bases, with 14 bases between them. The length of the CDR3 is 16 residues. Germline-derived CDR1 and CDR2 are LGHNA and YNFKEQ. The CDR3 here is CASSQEEALYTYEQYF. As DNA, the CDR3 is TGTGCCAGCAGCCAAGAGGAGGCGCTCTACACCTACGAGCAGTACTTC.

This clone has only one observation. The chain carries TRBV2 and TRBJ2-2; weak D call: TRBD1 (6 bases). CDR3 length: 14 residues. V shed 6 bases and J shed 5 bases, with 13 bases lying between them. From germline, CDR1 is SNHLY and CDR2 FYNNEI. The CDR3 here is CASSGTGQTGELFF. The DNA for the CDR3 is TGTGCCAGCAGCGGAACAGGGCAAACCGGGGAGCTGTTTTTT.

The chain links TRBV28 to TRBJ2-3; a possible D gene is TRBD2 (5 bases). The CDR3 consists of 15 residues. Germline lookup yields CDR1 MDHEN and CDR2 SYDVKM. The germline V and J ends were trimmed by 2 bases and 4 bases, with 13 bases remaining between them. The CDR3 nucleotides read TGTGCCAGCAGTTTACTAGCAGTTTATCCAGATACGCAGTATTTT. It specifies CASSLLAVYPDTQYF.